These T cell receptor beta chains were read from a single sample in a study of CD8 T cells in ankylosing spondylitis. TCRdb analysed the 5' RACE reads with MiXCR anew, one entry per CDR3 protein. The sample lists hundreds of thousands of distinct CDR3 sequences; roughly 10% were seen once. Material for sequencing was blood, either unsorted or a sorted T cell fraction (not recorded which). These TCRs come from a male donor with ankylosing spondylitis. CDR3s include the opening cysteine and the closing phenylalanine or tryptophan. D genes are given only for firm matches. Rows may omit the clone size; those that give it use once, few, many or a size class.

d_gene,abundance,v_gene,j_gene,CDR3aa,CDR3nt
TRBD1,many,TRBV5-5,TRBJ1-5,CASSWTGGSPQHF,TGTGCCAGCAGCTGGACAGGGGGGTCGCCCCAGCATTTT
.,few,TRBV29-1,TRBJ2-1,CSVLTNEQFF,TGCAGCGTCCTAACCAATGAGCAGTTCTTC
TRBD1,.,TRBV20-1,TRBJ2-7,CSARGSADRDEQYF,TGCAGTGCTAGAGGCTCAGCCGACAGGGATGAGCAGTACTTC
TRBD2,.,TRBV24-1,TRBJ2-1,CATSEGGRGEYNEQFF,TGTGCCACCAGTGAAGGAGGACGGGGGGAATACAATGAGCAGTTCTTC
.,few,TRBV5-1,TRBJ2-5,CASSHRVGETQYF,TGCGCCAGCAGCCACAGGGTAGGGGAGACCCAGTACTTC
TRBD2,many,TRBV20-1,TRBJ2-7,CSARDAGDTNEQYF,TGCAGTGCTAGAGACGCGGGAGATACGAACGAGCAGTACTTC
.,few,TRBV27,TRBJ1-1,CASTLDSKNTEAFF,TGTGCCAGCACCTTGGACTCAAAGAACACTGAAGCTTTCTTT
.,few,TRBV20-1,TRBJ2-5,CSASAPQGSYF,TGCAGTGCTAGCGCCCCCCAGGGTTCGTACTTC
.,many,TRBV10-3,TRBJ1-1,CAISEAGVEAFF,TGTGCCATCAGTGAGGCCGGAGTTGAAGCTTTCTTT
TRBD2,few,TRBV6-2/TRBV6-3,TRBJ2-7,CASSYWTSGSYEQYF,TGTGCCAGCAGTTACTGGACTAGCGGGAGCTACGAGCAGTACTTC
.,few,TRBV18,TRBJ2-1,CASSPPRGNNEQFF,TGTGCCAGCTCACCACCTAGGGGTAACAATGAGCAGTTCTTC
.,many,TRBV4-3,TRBJ2-2,CASSQDILGGRNTGELFF,TGCGCCAGCAGCCAAGATATATTGGGGGGACGAAACACCGGGGAGCTGTTTTTT
.,.,TRBV28,TRBJ2-3,CASSNLWDTQYF,TGTGCCAGCAGTAATCTATGGGATACGCAGTATTTT
TRBD1,few,TRBV28,TRBJ2-7,CASLSGTGVYEQYF,TGTGCCAGCTTATCCGGGACAGGGGTCTACGAGCAGTACTTC
TRBD2,few,TRBV7-2,TRBJ2-7,CASSPRRTSKGDEQYF,TGTGCCAGCAGTCCCCGCCGGACTAGCAAGGGAGACGAGCAGTACTTC